This T cell receptor beta chain was identified in a study of blood T cell repertoires in COVID-19. Study at large: COVID-19 samples, acute and convalescent, were from the United States, Italy and Spain. T cells, B-cell-depleted T cells, or PBMCs supplied cDNA or gDNA.

This clone was recorded once. Per the authors' pipeline: Amplification with reference gene primers provided the estimates of nucleated cell counts. TCRdb's table, derived via immunoSEQ multiplex PCR, lists solely in-frame clones and lacks some. The DNA gave D and trimming, while V, J and clone size come from that table. The sample has some 240,000 clones, 75% to 90% seen once. Sequencing used peripheral blood. This receptor was taken from a man in his 60s who had recovered from COVID-19.

The DNA for the CDR3 is TGTGCCAGCTATAGGCAGGGCCCTTCTTTCTTT. It translates to CASYRQGPSFF. This rearrangement joins TRBV6-5 to TRBJ1-1; tentative D call: TRBD1 (5 bases). This CDR3 contains 11 residues. V lost 8 bases, J lost 12 bases, and 16 bases lay in between. Germline V gene sequence: CDR1 MNHEY, CDR2 SVGAGI.